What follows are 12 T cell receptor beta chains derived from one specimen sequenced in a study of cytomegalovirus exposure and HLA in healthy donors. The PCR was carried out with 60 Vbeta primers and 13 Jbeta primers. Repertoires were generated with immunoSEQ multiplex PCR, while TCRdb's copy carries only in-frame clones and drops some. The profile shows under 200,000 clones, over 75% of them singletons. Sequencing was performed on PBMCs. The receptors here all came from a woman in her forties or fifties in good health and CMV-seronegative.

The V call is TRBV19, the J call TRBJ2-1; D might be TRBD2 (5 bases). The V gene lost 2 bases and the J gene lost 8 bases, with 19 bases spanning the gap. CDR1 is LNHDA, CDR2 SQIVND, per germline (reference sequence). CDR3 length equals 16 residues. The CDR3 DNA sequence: TGTGCCAGTAGTATAACCCCGGCCTGGAGAGCGGATGAGCAGTTCTTC. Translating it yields CASSITPAWRADEQFF.

The DNA of the CDR3 is TGTGCCTGGGACCCCTCAAGCGGGGGCTCTTGGAATGAGCAGTTCTTC. It is translated as CAWDPSSGGSWNEQFF. V and J are TRBV30 and TRBJ2-1; 8 nucleotides agree with TRBD2. The CDR3 covers 16 residues. Per germline, CDR1 GTSNPN and CDR2 SVGIG (reference sequence). The ends lost 5 bases at V and 7 bases at J; junction bases unmatched: 16. Full variable domain (rest looked up from reference TRBV30 and TRBJ2-1): SQTIHQWPATLVQPVGSPLSLECTVEGTSNPNLYWYRQAAGRGLQLLFYSVGIGQISSEVPQNLSASRPQDRQFILSSKKLLLSDSGFYLCAWDPSSGGSWNEQFFGPGTRLTVL.

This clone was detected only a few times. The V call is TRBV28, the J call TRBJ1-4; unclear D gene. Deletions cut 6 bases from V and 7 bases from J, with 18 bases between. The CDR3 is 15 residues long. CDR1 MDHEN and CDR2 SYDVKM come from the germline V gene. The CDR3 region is CASSPVGTVAEKLFF. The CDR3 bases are TGTGCCAGCAGCCCCGTAGGAACAGTGGCTGAAAAACTGTTTTTT.

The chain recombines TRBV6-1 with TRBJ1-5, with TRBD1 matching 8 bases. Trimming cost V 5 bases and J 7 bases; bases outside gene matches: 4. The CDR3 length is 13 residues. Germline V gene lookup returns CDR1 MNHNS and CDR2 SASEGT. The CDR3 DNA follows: TGTGCCAGCAGTACAGGGGGGAGGCAGCCCCAGCATTTT. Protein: CASSTGGRQPQHF.

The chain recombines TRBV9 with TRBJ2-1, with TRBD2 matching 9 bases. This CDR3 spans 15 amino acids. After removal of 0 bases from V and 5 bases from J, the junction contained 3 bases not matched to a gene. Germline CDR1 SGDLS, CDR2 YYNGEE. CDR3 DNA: TGTGCCAGCAGCGTAGTTAGCGGGAGCGACAATGAGCAGTTCTTC. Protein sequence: CASSVVSGSDNEQFF.

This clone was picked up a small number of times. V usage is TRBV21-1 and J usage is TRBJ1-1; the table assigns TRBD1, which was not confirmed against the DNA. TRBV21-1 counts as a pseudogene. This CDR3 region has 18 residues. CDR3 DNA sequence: TGTGCCAGCAGCAAAAGGGGCAGCGTACACCCCCCTCGAACTGAAGCTTTCTTT. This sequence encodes CASSKRGSVHPPRTEAFF.

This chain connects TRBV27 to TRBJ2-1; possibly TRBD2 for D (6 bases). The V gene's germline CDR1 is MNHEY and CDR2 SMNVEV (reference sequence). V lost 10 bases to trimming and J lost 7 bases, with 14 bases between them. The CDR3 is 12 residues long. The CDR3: CATGGPWNEQFF. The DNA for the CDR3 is TGTGCCACCGGAGGGCCCTGGAATGAGCAGTTCTTC.

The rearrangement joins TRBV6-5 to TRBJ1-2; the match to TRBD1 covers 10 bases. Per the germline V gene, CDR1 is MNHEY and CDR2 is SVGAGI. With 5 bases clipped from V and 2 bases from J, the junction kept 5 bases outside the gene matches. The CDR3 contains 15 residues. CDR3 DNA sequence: TGTGCCAGCAGTGGACCGGGACAGGGGAACTATGGCTACACCTTC. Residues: CASSGPGQGNYGYTF.

The CDR3 here is CASSLAAGGYNEQFF. Here the CDR3 DNA reads TGTGCCAGCAGCTTAGCGGCGGGAGGCTACAATGAGCAGTTCTTC. The V and J genes are TRBV7-2 and TRBJ2-1; TRBD2 matches at 8 bases. Germline V gene lookup returns CDR1 SGHTA and CDR2 FQGNSA. This CDR3 is built from 15 residues. J lost 3 bases, V lost 0 bases, and 1 base had no gene match. Full variable domain (remainder filled in from reference TRBV7-2 and TRBJ2-1): GAGVSQSPSNKVTEKGKDVELRCDPISGHTALYWYRQSLGQGLEFLIYFQGNSAPDKSGLPSDRFSAERTGGSVSTLTIQRTQQEDSAVYLCASSLAAGGYNEQFFGPGTRLTVL.

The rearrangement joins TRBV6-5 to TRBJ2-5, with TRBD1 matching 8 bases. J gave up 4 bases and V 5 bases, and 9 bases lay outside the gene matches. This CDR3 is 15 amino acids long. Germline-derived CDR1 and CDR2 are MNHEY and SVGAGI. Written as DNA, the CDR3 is TGTGCCAGCAGTCTCAGGGGGCGCGACAGAGAGACCCAGTACTTC. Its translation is CASSLRGRDRETQYF.

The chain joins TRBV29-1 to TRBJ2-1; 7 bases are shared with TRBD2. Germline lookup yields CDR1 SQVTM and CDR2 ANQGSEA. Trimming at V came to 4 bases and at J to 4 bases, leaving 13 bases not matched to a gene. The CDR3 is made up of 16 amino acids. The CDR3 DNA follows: TGCAGCGTTGGGCTAGCGGTACAAGTAACTTACAATGAGCAGTTCTTC. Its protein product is CSVGLAVQVTYNEQFF.

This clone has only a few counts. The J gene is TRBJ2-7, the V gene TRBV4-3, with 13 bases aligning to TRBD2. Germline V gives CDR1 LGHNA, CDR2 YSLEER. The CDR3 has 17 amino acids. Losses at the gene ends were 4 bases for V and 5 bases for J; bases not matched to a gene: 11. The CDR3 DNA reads TGCGCCAGCAGCCGAGGACTAGCGGGAGATTTGGGGAACGAGCAGTACTTC. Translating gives CASSRGLAGDLGNEQYF.